This TCR beta chain was obtained from a study of naive and memory T cell subsets. Findings and limits, study-wide: A few larger clonotypes appeared in naive repertoires, especially CD8, possibly memory cells re-expressing CD45RA.

The sample holds many counts of this clonotype. The target antigen is unknown. The beta constant-region primer was an equimolar mix of two oligonucleotides covering TRBC1 and TRBC2. Ligated cDNA was amplified by four rounds of PCR with nested alpha and beta constant-region primers and SP2. MiXCR, run by TCRdb on the UMI-ligation and nested PCR reads, gives a single entry per CDR3 protein. This table has some 110,000 distinct CDR3 sequences, about 15% appearing once. Germline V CDR1 and CDR2: SQVTM, ANQGSEA. The CDR3 consists of 13 residues. Trimming left V 4 bases short and J 3 bases short, with 13 bases between.

The sample taken for sequencing was naive CD8+ T cells from blood. The V call is TRBV29-1, the J call TRBJ2-7; D perhaps matches TRBD2 (5 bases). The clonotype originates from a human donor in good health. The CDR3 here is CSVGGGELYEQYF. DNA for the CDR3: TGCAGCGTTGGAGGTGGGGAGCTCTACGAGCAGTACTTC.